This passage covers 22 T cell receptor beta chains from one sample sequenced in a study of long-term antiretroviral therapy in people with HIV. The run of the v3.0 immunoSEQ assay was at survey level. The repertoire was sequenced with immunoSEQ multiplex PCR; TCRdb's copy has only in-frame clones and lacks some. The sample has around 15,000 clones, approximately 75% seen once. The source material was unsorted PBMCs, sampled 1.5 years before starting antiretroviral therapy. The receptor source for this set is a woman in her forties or fifties with HIV.

J is TRBJ1-2 and V is TRBV30; a weak D match, TRBD1 (5 bases). With 0 bases removed from V and 7 bases from J, the gap between germline ends came to 15 bases. CDR1 is GTSNPN, CDR2 SVGIG, per germline (reference sequence). CDR3 length: 14 residues. In DNA, the CDR3 is TGTGCCTGGAGTGTAATGGAAGGGGCACCTGGCTACACCTTC. It specifies CAWSVMEGAPGYTF.

Only one count was recorded for this clone. The chain joins TRBV6-5 to TRBJ1-6; D is uncertain. The CDR3 contains 15 residues. V was pared by 2 bases and J by 6 bases, with 11 bases between. Germline CDR1 reads MNHEY; CDR2 reads SVGAGI. This CDR3 is CASSYGRPFNSPLHF. In DNA form, the CDR3 reads TGTGCCAGCAGTTACGGACGGCCATTTAATTCACCCCTCCACTTT.

The chain combines TRBV5-1 with TRBJ2-3; D remains ambiguous. From germline, CDR1 is SGHRS and CDR2 YFSETQ. V was clipped by 0 bases and J by 3 bases, with 17 bases between them. This CDR3 is built from 17 residues. CDR3 sequence reads: CASSLVVLKRLTDTQYF. CDR3 coding DNA: TGCGCCAGCAGCTTGGTTGTTTTGAAGCGTTTGACAGATACGCAGTATTTT.

The chain has TRBV21-1 and TRBJ1-4. TRBV21-1 is noted as a pseudogene. This CDR3 comprises 13 residues. The CDR3 protein is CASSKVLREKLFF. The CDR3 DNA follows: TGTGCCAGCAGCAAAGTCCTCCGCGAAAAACTGTTTTTT.

The chain couples TRBV27 to TRBJ2-7, with D perhaps assigned TRBD1 or TRBD2 (5 bases each). The germline V and J ends were trimmed by 5 bases and 2 bases, with 16 bases remaining between them. Germline CDR1 and CDR2: MNHEY and SMNVEV (reference sequence). There are 15 residues in the CDR3. CDR3 amino acids: CASSTTGTPTYEQYF. In nucleotides, the CDR3 is TGTGCCAGCAGTACAACCGGGACCCCAACCTACGAGCAGTACTTC.

The rearrangement uses TRBV7-3 and TRBJ1-1, with D maybe TRBD1 (5 bases). This CDR3 spans 14 amino acids. Trimming stripped 5 bases from V and 1 base from J, with 11 bases between. The germline V gene has CDR1 SGHTA and CDR2 FQGTGA. CDR3 DNA: TGTGCCAGCAGCAAACAGGCCGGGAACACTGAAGCTTTCTTT. Encoded protein: CASSKQAGNTEAFF. Using reference TRBV7-3 and TRBJ1-1 for the parts outside the CDR3, the full variable domain is GAGVSQTPSNKVTEKGKYVELRCDPISGHTALYWYRQSLGQGPEFLIYFQGTGAADDSGLPNDRFFAVRPEGSVSTLKIQRTERGDSAVYLCASSKQAGNTEAFFGQGTRLTVV.

The genes are TRBV18 and TRBJ1-1; tentative D call: TRBD1 (5 bases). Germline CDR1 and CDR2: KGHSH and LQKENI. This CDR3 region has 15 residues. V was shortened by 3 bases and J by 5 bases, with 16 bases between the two germline ends. For the CDR3, the DNA is TGTGCCAGCTCACCTCTGCTCCGGGGCGGAACTGAAGCTTTCTTT. It encodes CASSPLLRGGTEAFF.

V gene TRBV7-2 combines with J gene TRBJ1-5, with unresolved D. V lost 5 bases and J lost 2, with 7 bases in between. Germline values: CDR1 SGHTA, CDR2 FQGNSA. The CDR3 has 13 amino acids. Here the CDR3 DNA reads TGTGCCAGCAGCCTTCAGCGCAATCAGCCCCAGCATTTT. As protein: CASSLQRNQPQHF. Variable domain in full (rest from reference TRBV7-2 and TRBJ1-5): GAGVSQSPSNKVTEKGKDVELRCDPISGHTALYWYRQSLGQGLEFLIYFQGNSAPDKSGLPSDRFSAERTGGSVSTLTIQRTQQEDSAVYLCASSLQRNQPQHFGDGTRLSIL.

The chain is built from TRBV2 and TRBJ2-7; possible D gene TRBD1, 6 bases. V was clipped by 5 bases and J by 3 bases, with 8 bases between them. Germline values: CDR1 SNHLY, CDR2 FYNNEI. The CDR3 has 12 residues. CDR3 DNA: TGTGCCAGCAGTCCACAGGGCTACGAGCAGTACGTC. Protein: CASSPQGYEQYV.

J is TRBJ2-2 and V is TRBV30, with D unresolved. V lost 4 bases and J lost 4, with 7 bases in between. Germline CDR1 and CDR2: GTSNPN and SVGIG (reference sequence). The CDR3 is made up of 12 amino acids. The CDR3 spells CAWTRGTGELFF. The CDR3 DNA is TGTGCCTGGACCAGAGGCACCGGGGAGCTGTTTTTT.

V gene TRBV9 combines with J gene TRBJ2-5, with no clear D. V gave up 1 base and J gave up 4 bases, with 20 bases separating them. Germline loops: CDR1 SGDLS, CDR2 YYNGEE. The CDR3 is 17 residues long. The CDR3 loop is CASSVRKGEAGRETQYF. For the CDR3, the DNA is TGTGCCAGCAGCGTAAGGAAGGGCGAGGCTGGTCGAGAGACCCAGTACTTC.

The chain joins TRBV7-9 to TRBJ2-3; TRBD2 agrees at 10 bases. This CDR3 region has 16 residues. Germline lookup yields CDR1 SEHNR and CDR2 FQNEAQ (reference sequence). J gave up 5 bases and V 1 base, and 6 bases lay outside the gene matches. The CDR3 protein is CASSLGSGGAIDTQYF. The CDR3 coding sequence is TGTGCCAGCAGCTTAGGGAGCGGGGGGGCCATAGATACGCAGTATTTT.

The gene calls are TRBV11-2 and TRBJ1-2; 7 nucleotides line up with TRBD1. Germline CDR1 and CDR2: SGHAT and FQNNGV. Trimming took 7 bases from V and 0 from J; bases not matched to a gene: 8. The CDR3 has 15 amino acids. In DNA form, the CDR3 reads TGTGCCAGCAATTTAAAGGGACAGTCTAACTATGGCTACACCTTC. As protein: CASNLKGQSNYGYTF. The whole variable domain, remainder taken from reference TRBV11-2 and TRBJ1-2, is EAGVAQSPRYKIIEKRQSVAFWCNPISGHATLYWYQQILGQGPKLLIQFQNNGVVDDSQLPKDRFSAERLKGVDSTLKIQPAKLEDSAVYLCASNLKGQSNYGYTFGSGTRLTVV.

The V call is TRBV29-1, the J call TRBJ1-4; 8 nucleotides match TRBD1. Per germline, CDR1 SQVTM and CDR2 ANQGSEA. The trim removed 2 bases at V and 12 bases at J, leaving 5 bases unmatched. This CDR3 has 12 residues. The CDR3 nucleotides are TGCAGCGTTGAACGTAACAGGGGGGAACTGTTTTTT. Translated, it gives CSVERNRGELFF.

This clone was counted a single time. The V and J genes are TRBV29-1 and TRBJ1-2; D ambiguous. This CDR3 comprises 10 residues. CDR1 and CDR2 from the germline V gene are SQVTM and ANQGSEA. The V end was cut by 3 bases, the J end by 5 bases, with 4 bases between. This chain's CDR3 is CSVDGYGYTF. The CDR3, as DNA: TGCAGCGTTGACGGGTATGGCTACACCTTC.

This chain links TRBV28 with TRBJ1-2; perhaps TRBD1 as D (6 bases). CDR1 and CDR2 (germline): MDHEN, SYDVKM. The CDR3 is made up of 13 amino acids. Between the trimmed V and J ends, which lost 5 bases and 8 bases, there was a span of 15 bases. The CDR3 reads CASSPRTAGGYTF. CDR3 in DNA: TGTGCCAGCAGTCCTCGGACAGCGGGGGGCTACACCTTC.

The genes are TRBV7-9 and TRBJ2-2; 10 bases line up with TRBD2. Germline V gene data show CDR1 as SEHNR and CDR2 as FQNEAQ (reference sequence). The CDR3 is 15 residues long. The junction had 5 bases not matched to a gene; V was cut back by 6 bases and J by 4 bases. CDR3 bases: TGTGCCAGCAGGTCACTAGCGGGGTCCACCGGGGAGCTGTTTTTT. Its translation is CASRSLAGSTGELFF.

The V call is TRBV7-2, the J call TRBJ1-4; 9 bases agree with TRBD1. Germline CDR1 reads SGHTA; CDR2 reads FQGNSA. V shed 3 bases and J 7 bases; nucleotides not matched to a gene: 12. CDR3 length: 17 amino acids. In nucleotides, the CDR3 is TGTGCCAGCAGCTTGTTCGGGACAGGGCGCGGGGGTGAAAAACTGTTTTTT. The encoded protein is CASSLFGTGRGGEKLFF.

This chain joins TRBV7-8 and TRBJ2-5; perhaps TRBD1 as D (5 bases). V gave up 2 bases and J gave up 1 base, with 11 bases separating them. Per germline, CDR1 SGHVS and CDR2 FQNEAQ. The CDR3 runs 15 residues. The CDR3 coding sequence is TGTGCCAGCAGCTTATTCGACAGCCTCCAAGAGACCCAGTACTTC. Translation: CASSLFDSLQETQYF.

This clone was observed a single time. CDR3 in amino acids: CASSGLASYNEQFF. The DNA of the CDR3 is TGTGCCAGCAGTGGGCTAGCCTCCTACAATGAGCAGTTCTTC. The chain combines TRBV2 with TRBJ2-1; weak D call: TRBD2 (5 bases). CDR3 length equals 14 residues. CDR1 and CDR2 (germline): SNHLY, FYNNEI. Trimming shortened V by 4 bases and J by 0 bases, and 7 bases separated the two germline ends.

The V call is TRBV11-2, the J call TRBJ1-2; D possibly corresponds to TRBD1 (5 bases). The CDR3 length is 15 residues. Deletions cut 6 bases from V and 4 bases from J, with 18 bases between. Germline V gene data show CDR1 as SGHAT and CDR2 as FQNNGV. The CDR3 coding sequence is TGTGCCAGCAGATCTCGGGTGGGGGAGGTCTATGGCTACACCTTC. Translating it yields CASRSRVGEVYGYTF.

The V gene is TRBV6-5, the J gene TRBJ2-7; 7 nucleotides match TRBD2. J was trimmed by 4 bases and V by 6 bases; bases with no gene match: 6. The CDR3 runs to 13 residues. Germline V gives CDR1 MNHEY, CDR2 SVGAGI. The CDR3 nucleotides are TGTGCCAGCAGGAGGGGCGGGGGATACGAGCAGTACTTC. It yields the protein CASRRGGGYEQYF.